The sequence of this T cell receptor beta chain was determined in a study of T-cell reconstitution after alpha-beta-depleted transplantation in children. During its preparation, the TCRbeta library received unique molecular identifiers. From the PCR reads, TCRdb called clonotypes with MiXCR, one entry per CDR3 protein. This table has 130,000 to 150,000 distinct CDR3 sequences, 8% to 10% appearing once. The CDR3 length is 14 residues. The germline gives CDR1 SGHRS, CDR2 YFSETQ. Germline trimming cut 2 bases from V and 7 bases from J; bases unmatched to any gene: 5. This clonotype has a count of ten or more.

The V call is TRBV5-1, the J call TRBJ2-1, with 8 bases identical to TRBD1. The receptor was derived from a female patient under 10 years old who had a stem cell transplant for congenital amegakaryocytic thrombocytopenia, so the T cells may come from the graft donor. Sequences were derived from PBMCs, mostly from graft donor cells, sampled 180 days after TCRalphabeta/CD19-depleted stem cell transplant. For the CDR3, the DNA is TGCGCCAGCAGCTTCCGGACAGGGAATAATGAGCAGTTCTTC. It specifies CASSFRTGNNEQFF. Full variable domain (remainder filled in from reference TRBV5-1 and TRBJ2-1): KAGVTQTPRYLIKTRGQQVTLSCSPISGHRSVSWYQQTPGQGLQFLFEYFSETQRNKGNFPGRFSGRQFSNSRSEMNVSTLELGDSALYLCASSFRTGNNEQFFGPGTRLTVL.